The rows below give T cell receptor beta chains drawn from one sample of a study of blood T cells in healthy people across ages. TCRdb independently ran MiXCR on the 5' RACE reads; one entry per CDR3 protein. The sample contains about 1,000,000 distinct CDR3 sequences, more than 40% of which appear only once. The sequenced material came from blood. These TCRs come from an older woman in good health. CDR3s leave out the opening cysteine and the closing phenylalanine or tryptophan. D genes are given only for firm matches.

CDR3 protein	V gene	J gene	D gene	CDR3 length
ASSSTRGNEQF	TRBV3-1	TRBJ2-1	-	11
AISETLGTSYEQY	TRBV10-3	TRBJ2-7	-	13
ASSFGGSANEQF	TRBV27	TRBJ2-1	TRBD2	12
ASSQERLADGDEQF	TRBV4-2	TRBJ2-1	TRBD2	14
SADGGSTDTQY	TRBV20-1	TRBJ2-3	-	11
ASNDRVRGYT	TRBV9	TRBJ1-2	TRBD1	10
ASSQEQREVPDTQY	TRBV14	TRBJ2-3	TRBD2	14
ASSQRRGAGSTDTQY	TRBV14	TRBJ2-3	-	15
ATSEAENTEAF	TRBV24-1	TRBJ1-1	-	11
ASGLGQGPYEQY	TRBV11-1	TRBJ2-7	TRBD1	12
ASSGGLGGIDTQY	TRBV5-4	TRBJ2-3	TRBD2	13
ASSPDLRETQY	TRBV6-5	-	-	11
ASSLVGRTVLQETQY	TRBV5-4	TRBJ2-5	-	15
ASSLGTSGRWNEQF	TRBV28	TRBJ2-1	TRBD2	14
ASSLAPRLDRRNRYEQY	TRBV11-1	TRBJ2-7	-	17
ASSFRRVSYNEQF	TRBV5-6	TRBJ2-1	-	13
ASSSNSFGLAGGEQY	TRBV11-2	-	TRBD2	15
SVEVTGTFKQY	TRBV29-1	TRBJ2-5	TRBD1	11
ASSLRHGGAWQETQY	TRBV28	TRBJ2-5	-	15
ATSDAKITDTQY	TRBV24-1	TRBJ2-3	-	12
ASSLSTDRSSYEQY	TRBV27	TRBJ2-7	-	14
SVEVGWQTQY	TRBV29-1	TRBJ2-5	-	10
ASSLLGTGDYGYT	TRBV27	TRBJ1-2	TRBD1	13
ASNPIAGEWFEQF	TRBV27	TRBJ2-1	TRBD2	13
ASSPTGGRSYNEQF	TRBV7-3	TRBJ2-1	-	14
SATQGEETQY	TRBV20-1	TRBJ2-5	TRBD1	10
SVPKSGLEQF	TRBV29-1	TRBJ2-1	-	10
ASSSGAHNEQF	TRBV28	TRBJ2-1	-	11
ASSRGVRMTYSYNEQF	TRBV16	TRBJ2-1	-	16
ASSAGQPTYNEQF	TRBV6-5	TRBJ2-1	-	13
SASTDRGEETQY	TRBV20-1	TRBJ2-5	TRBD1	12
SANWLAGGPYEQY	TRBV20-1	-	TRBD2	13
SASLDRGGETQY	TRBV29-1	TRBJ2-5	TRBD1	12